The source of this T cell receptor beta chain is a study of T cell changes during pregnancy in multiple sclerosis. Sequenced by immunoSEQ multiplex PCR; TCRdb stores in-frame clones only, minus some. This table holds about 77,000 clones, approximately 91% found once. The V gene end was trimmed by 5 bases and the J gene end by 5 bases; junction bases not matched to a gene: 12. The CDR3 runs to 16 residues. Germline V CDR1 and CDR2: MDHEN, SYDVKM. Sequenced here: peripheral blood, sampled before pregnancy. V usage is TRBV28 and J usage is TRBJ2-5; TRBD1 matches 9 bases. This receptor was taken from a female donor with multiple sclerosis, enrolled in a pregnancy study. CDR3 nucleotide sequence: TGTGCCAGCAGTCCCCTGGGACAGGGAAGGGGTGAGACCCAGTACTTC. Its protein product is CASSPLGQGRGETQYF.